The 4 T cell receptor beta chains below come from one sample, sequenced in a study of OX40 agonist ivuxolimab in advanced cancers. The assay was immunoSEQ multiplex PCR, and TCRdb's table has in-frame clones only and misses some. The data contain 95,000 to 110,000 clones, about 91% of them singletons. The sample here was CD4+ or CD8+ T cells sorted from blood, taken in a trial of the OX40 agonist ivuxolimab. The source is an adult with an advanced solid tumor such as melanoma, head and neck, liver or kidney cancer.

The chain employs TRBV2 and TRBJ1-5; 12 nucleotides agree with TRBD1. The V gene's germline CDR1 is SNHLY and CDR2 FYNNEI. Losses at the gene ends were 6 bases for V and 6 bases for J; bases not matched to a gene: 3. The CDR3 length is 14 residues. CDR3 nucleotide sequence: TGTGCCAGCAGAGGGACAGGGGGCATTCAGCCCCAGCATTTT. This gives the protein CASRGTGGIQPQHF.

This chain connects TRBV28 to TRBJ2-5; the D gene is possibly TRBD2 (6 bases). The germline V gene encodes CDR1 MDHEN and CDR2 SYDVKM. Trimming shortened V by 2 bases and J by 5 bases, and 12 bases separated the two germline ends. CDR3 length: 14 amino acids. The CDR3 reads CASSLESRGETQYF. The CDR3 DNA reads as TGTGCCAGCAGTTTAGAGTCCCGGGGGGAGACCCAGTACTTC.

The chain recombines TRBV5-5 with TRBJ2-7, with a weak D call TRBD1 (5 bases). The ends were cut back, 4 bases at V and 0 bases at J, with 20 bases in the middle. Germline V gene sequence: CDR1 SGHKS, CDR2 YYEKEE (reference sequence). The CDR3 is 17 amino acids. The CDR3 is CASSPRRQGVISYEQYF. CDR3 in DNA: TGTGCCAGCAGCCCTCGCCGGCAGGGCGTTATCTCCTACGAGCAGTACTTC.

This chain connects TRBV19 to TRBJ2-3; no clear D gene. The CDR3 consists of 16 residues. Germline V gives CDR1 LNHDA, CDR2 SQIVND (reference sequence). Trimming shortened V by 3 bases and J by 1 base, and 14 bases separated the two germline ends. CDR3 sequence reads: CASSIYPSPGTDTQYF. The DNA for the CDR3 is TGTGCCAGTAGTATTTATCCGTCCCCTGGCACAGATACGCAGTATTTT.